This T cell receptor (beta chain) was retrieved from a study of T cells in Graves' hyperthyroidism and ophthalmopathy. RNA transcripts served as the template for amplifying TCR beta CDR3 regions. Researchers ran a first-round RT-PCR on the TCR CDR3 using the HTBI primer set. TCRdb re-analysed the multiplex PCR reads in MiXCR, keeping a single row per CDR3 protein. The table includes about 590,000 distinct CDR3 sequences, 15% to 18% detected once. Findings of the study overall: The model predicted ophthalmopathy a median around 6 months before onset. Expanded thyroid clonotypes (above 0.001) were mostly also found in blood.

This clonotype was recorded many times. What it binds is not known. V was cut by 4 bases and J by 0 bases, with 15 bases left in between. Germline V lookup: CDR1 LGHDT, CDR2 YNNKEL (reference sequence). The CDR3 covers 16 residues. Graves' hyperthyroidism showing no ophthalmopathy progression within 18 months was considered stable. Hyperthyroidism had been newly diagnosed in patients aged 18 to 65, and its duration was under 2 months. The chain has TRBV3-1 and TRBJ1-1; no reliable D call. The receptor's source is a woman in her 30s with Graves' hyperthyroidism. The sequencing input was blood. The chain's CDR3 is CASSPGSGKMNTEAFF. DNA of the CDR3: TGTGCCAGCAGCCCGGGCTCGGGTAAAATGAACACTGAAGCTTTCTTT. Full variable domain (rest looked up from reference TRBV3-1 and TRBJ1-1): DTAVSQTPKYLVTQMGNDKSIKCEQNLGHDTMYWYKQDSKKFLKIMFSYNNKELIINETVPNRFSPKSPDKAHLNLHINSLELGDSAVYFCASSPGSGKMNTEAFFGQGTRLTVV.